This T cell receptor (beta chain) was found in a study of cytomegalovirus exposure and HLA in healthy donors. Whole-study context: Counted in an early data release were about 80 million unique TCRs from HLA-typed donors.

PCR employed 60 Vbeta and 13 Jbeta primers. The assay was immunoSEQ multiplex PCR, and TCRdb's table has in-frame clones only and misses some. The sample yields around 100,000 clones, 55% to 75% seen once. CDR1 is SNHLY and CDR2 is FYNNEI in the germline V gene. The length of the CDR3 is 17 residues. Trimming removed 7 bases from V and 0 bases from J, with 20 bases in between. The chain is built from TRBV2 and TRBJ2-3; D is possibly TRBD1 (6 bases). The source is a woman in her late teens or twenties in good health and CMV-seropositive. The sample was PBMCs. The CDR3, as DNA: TGTGCCAGCACAGACGGGACACTTTATACTAGCACAGATACGCAGTATTTT. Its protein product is CASTDGTLYTSTDTQYF.